The 9 T cell receptor beta chains below come from one sample, sequenced in a study of blood T cell repertoires in COVID-19. Generated by immunoSEQ multiplex PCR, the TCRdb table keeps only in-frame clones and is missing some. This table has some 140,000 clones, 70% to 80% appearing once. Sample: peripheral blood. The receptors here all came from a woman between 65 and 79 years old with COVID-19, enrolled during active disease.

The chain combines TRBV6-5 with TRBJ1-2; D possibly corresponds to TRBD1 (6 bases). This CDR3 comprises 15 residues. V was clipped by 6 bases and J by 1 base, with 15 bases between them. CDR1 and CDR2 from the germline V gene are MNHEY and SVGAGI. CDR3 DNA sequence: TGTGCCAGCAGACCCCGGGACAACCTTAACTATGGCTACACCTTC. Residues: CASRPRDNLNYGYTF.

This rearrangement joins TRBV19 to TRBJ2-6; 7 bases line up with TRBD1. CDR1 and CDR2 (germline): LNHDA, SQIVND (reference sequence). This CDR3 has 18 amino acids. V shed 6 bases and J 5 bases; nucleotides not matched to a gene: 16. DNA for the CDR3: TGTGCCAGTAGGACCACCGGAGACAGGGAATCATGGGCCAACGTCCTGACTTTC. It yields the protein CASRTTGDRESWANVLTF.

The genes are TRBV28 and TRBJ1-2; D is unresolved. Germline V gene data show CDR1 as MDHEN and CDR2 as SYDVKM. The CDR3 spans 15 residues. V was trimmed by 1 base and J by 1 base, leaving 10 bases between them. CDR3 loop: CASSLFSAGNYGYTF. CDR3 in DNA: TGTGCCAGCAGTTTATTCTCTGCGGGTAACTATGGCTACACCTTC.

V is TRBV18 and J is TRBJ1-1, with 7 bases fitting TRBD1. V dropped 4 bases and J dropped 7; count of bases not matched to a gene: 9. CDR3 size: 14 residues. Germline V gene lookup returns CDR1 KGHSH and CDR2 LQKENI. The CDR3 protein is CASSQGPGQREAFF. CDR3 DNA: TGTGCCAGCTCACAGGGCCCGGGACAGCGTGAAGCTTTCTTT. The full variable domain, with the rest looked up from reference TRBV18 and TRBJ1-1, is NAGVMQNPRHLVRRRGQEARLRCSPMKGHSHVYWYRQLPEEGLKFMVYLQKENIIDESGMPKERFSAEFPKEGPSILRIQQVVRGDSAAYFCASSQGPGQREAFFGQGTRLTVV.

The genes are TRBV7-3 and TRBJ2-1; TRBD2 is a possible D gene (7 bases). The CDR3 has 15 amino acids. The germline CDR1 and CDR2 sequences are SGHTA and FQGTGA. Trimming left V 3 bases short and J 2 bases short, with 11 bases between. In DNA form, the CDR3 reads TGTGCCAGCAGCTTTGGCGGGGGCACCTACAATGAGCAGTTCTTC. This gives the protein CASSFGGGTYNEQFF.

In its sample, this clone was seen once. The genes are TRBV30 and TRBJ1-2; D remains ambiguous. Trimming stripped 3 bases from V and 4 bases from J, with 15 bases between. CDR3 length: 14 residues. The germline CDR1 and CDR2 sequences are GTSNPN and SVGIG (reference sequence). The CDR3 region is CAWSLREGGYGYTF. The CDR3 DNA reads TGTGCCTGGAGCCTAAGGGAGGGCGGCTATGGCTACACCTTC. The entire variable domain, with the rest obtained from reference TRBV30 and TRBJ1-2, is as follows: SQTIHQWPATLVQPVGSPLSLECTVEGTSNPNLYWYRQAAGRGLQLLFYSVGIGQISSEVPQNLSASRPQDRQFILSSKKLLLSDSGFYLCAWSLREGGYGYTFGSGTRLTVV.

The CDR3, as DNA: TGTGCCAGTAGTATGGGATTCCGGGACACTCAGCCCAGCGGGGGGGCGACAGATACGCAGTATTTT. This gives the protein CASSMGFRDTQPSGGATDTQYF. V gene TRBV19 combines with J gene TRBJ2-3; 10 bases agree with TRBD2. Germline V gene lookup returns CDR1 LNHDA and CDR2 SQIVND (reference sequence). J lost 3 bases, V lost 3 bases, and 24 bases had no gene match. The CDR3 has 22 amino acids.

In its sample, this clone was seen once. The gene calls are TRBV2 and TRBJ1-4; D may be TRBD1 (5 bases). CDR1 SNHLY and CDR2 FYNNEI come from the germline V gene. This CDR3 is 13 amino acids long. V lost 4 bases, J lost 7 bases, and 10 bases lay in between. For the CDR3, the DNA is TGTGCCAGCAGTGGTCAGGGTTTTGAAAAACTGTTTTTT. It translates to CASSGQGFEKLFF. The full variable domain, rest sourced from reference TRBV2 and TRBJ1-4, is EPEVTQTPSHQVTQMGQEVILRCVPISNHLYFYWYRQILGQKVEFLVSFYNNEISEKSEIFDDQFSVERPDGSNFTLKIRSTKLEDSAMYFCASSGQGFEKLFFGSGTQLSVL.

The chain employs TRBV10-1 and TRBJ2-4; TRBD2 might be the D (5 bases). Germline CDR1 is WNHNN and CDR2 is SYGVQD (reference sequence). The CDR3 spans 14 residues. V dropped 4 bases and J dropped 1 base, with 8 bases sitting between them. DNA of the CDR3: TGCGCCAGCAGTGGGGGAGTGGCCAAAAACATTCAGTACTTC. As protein: CASSGGVAKNIQYF.